The entry that follows covers one T cell receptor (beta chain) sequence. Its antigen remains unidentified. Through a sample-barcoded 5' primer and a J-beta primer mix, a second PCR was run for roughly 6 to 11 cycles. TCRdb reanalysed the 5' RACE reads using MiXCR and keeps one entry per CDR3 protein. The sample consists of over a million distinct CDR3 sequences, 40% to 50% of them appearing once. These data belong to a study of blood T cells in healthy people across ages. Study results and caveats: Older individuals had lower TCR beta diversity per million T cells (the decline was roughly linear). PBMCs were not sorted, which prevented a conclusive comparison of naive versus antigen-experienced cells.

The V gene's germline CDR1 is MNHNS and CDR2 SASEGT. The CDR3 is made up of 13 amino acids. V lost 2 bases and J 5 bases, leaving 9 bases between the germline ends. Healthy Russian Caucasian donors spanned ages about 6 to 95 years. Extractions gave at least 5.5 micrograms of total RNA per sample. The clonotype originates from a woman aged 55-70 years in good health. This chain links TRBV6-1 with TRBJ2-5; D gene uncertain. Sequencing was carried out using blood. CDR3 coding DNA: TGTGCCAGCAGTGAAATATGGGCGGAGACCCAGTACTTC. It translates to CASSEIWAETQYF.